This paragraph covers one TCR beta chain sequence. CDR1 and CDR2 from the germline V gene are WSHSY and SAAADI. This CDR3 is 14 amino acids long. Deletions cut 6 bases from V and 4 bases from J, with 15 bases between. This record belongs to a study of CDR3 diversity in severe acne. Via MiXCR, TCRdb re-called the PCR reads, giving one row per CDR3 protein. The sample includes roughly 100,000 distinct CDR3 sequences, about half of them seen just once. This chain links TRBV10-2 with TRBJ1-1; D perhaps matches TRBD1 (5 bases). This TCR derives from a male donor with acne. The specimen was blood. CDR3 sequence reads: CASSETGFSTEAFF. The CDR3 DNA follows: TGCGCCAGCAGCGAAACAGGTTTCTCCACTGAAGCTTTCTTT.